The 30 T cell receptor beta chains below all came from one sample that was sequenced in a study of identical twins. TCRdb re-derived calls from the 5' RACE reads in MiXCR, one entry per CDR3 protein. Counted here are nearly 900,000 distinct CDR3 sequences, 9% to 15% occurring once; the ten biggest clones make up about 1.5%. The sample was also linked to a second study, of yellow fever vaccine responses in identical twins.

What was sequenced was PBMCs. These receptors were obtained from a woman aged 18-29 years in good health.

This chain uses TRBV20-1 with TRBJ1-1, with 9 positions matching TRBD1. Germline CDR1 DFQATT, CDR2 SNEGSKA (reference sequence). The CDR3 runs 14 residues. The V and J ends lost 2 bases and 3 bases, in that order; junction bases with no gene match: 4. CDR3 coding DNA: TGCAGTGCTAGAAAGACAGGGGGGCACACTGAAGCTTTCTTT. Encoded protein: CSARKTGGHTEAFF.

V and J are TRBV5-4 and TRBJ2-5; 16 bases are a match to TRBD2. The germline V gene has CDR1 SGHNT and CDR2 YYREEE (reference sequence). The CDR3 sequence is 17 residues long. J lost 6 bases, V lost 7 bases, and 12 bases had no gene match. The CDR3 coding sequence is TGTGCCAGCGGCTACGGGACTAGCGGGGGGGCCGGAAAGACCCAGTACTTC. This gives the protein CASGYGTSGGAGKTQYF.

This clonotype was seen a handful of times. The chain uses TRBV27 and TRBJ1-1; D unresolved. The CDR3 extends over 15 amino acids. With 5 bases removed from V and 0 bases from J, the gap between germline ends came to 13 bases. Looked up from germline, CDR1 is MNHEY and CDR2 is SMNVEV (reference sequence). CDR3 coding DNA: TGTGCCAGCAGTGCAGCTAAGGGTTTGAACACTGAAGCTTTCTTT. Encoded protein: CASSAAKGLNTEAFF.

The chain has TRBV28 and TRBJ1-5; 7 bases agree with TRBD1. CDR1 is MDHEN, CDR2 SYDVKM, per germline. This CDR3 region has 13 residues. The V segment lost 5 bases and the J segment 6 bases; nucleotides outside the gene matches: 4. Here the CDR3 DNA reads TGTGCCAGCAGTGTCAGGGGGGGTCAGCCCCAGCATTTT. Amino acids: CASSVRGGQPQHF.

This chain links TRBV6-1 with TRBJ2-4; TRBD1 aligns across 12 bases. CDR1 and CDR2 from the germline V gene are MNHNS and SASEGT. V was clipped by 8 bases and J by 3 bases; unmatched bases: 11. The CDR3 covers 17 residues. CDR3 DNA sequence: TGTGCCAGCCGGGGACAGGGGGCGACGGTTAGCAAAAACATTCAGTACTTC. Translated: CASRGQGATVSKNIQYF.

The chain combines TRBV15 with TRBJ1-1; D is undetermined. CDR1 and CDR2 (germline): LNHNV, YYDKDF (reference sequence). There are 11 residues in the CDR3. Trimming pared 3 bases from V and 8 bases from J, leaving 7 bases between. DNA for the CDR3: TGTGCCACCAGCAGGGTTTCGGAAGCTTTCTTT. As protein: CATSRVSEAFF.

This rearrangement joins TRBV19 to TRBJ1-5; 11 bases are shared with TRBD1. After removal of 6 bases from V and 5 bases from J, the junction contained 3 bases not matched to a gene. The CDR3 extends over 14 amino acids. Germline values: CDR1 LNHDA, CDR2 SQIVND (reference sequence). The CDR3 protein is CASRGQGEYQPQHF. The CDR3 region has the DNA TGTGCCAGTAGGGGACAGGGGGAGTATCAGCCCCAGCATTTT.

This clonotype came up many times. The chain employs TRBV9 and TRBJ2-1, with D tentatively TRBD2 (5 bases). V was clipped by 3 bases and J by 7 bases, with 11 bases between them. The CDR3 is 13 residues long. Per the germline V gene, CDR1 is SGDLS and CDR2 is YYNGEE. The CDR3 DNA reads TGTGCCAGCAGCGGGGGAGAGAGGAATGAGCAGTTCTTC. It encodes CASSGGERNEQFF.

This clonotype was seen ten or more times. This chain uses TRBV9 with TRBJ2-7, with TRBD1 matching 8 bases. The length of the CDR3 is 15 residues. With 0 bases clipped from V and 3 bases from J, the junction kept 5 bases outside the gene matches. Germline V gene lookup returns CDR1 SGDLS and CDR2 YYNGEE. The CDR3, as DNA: TGTGCCAGCAGCGTAGAAGGGACAGGAATCTACGAGCAGTACTTC. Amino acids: CASSVEGTGIYEQYF. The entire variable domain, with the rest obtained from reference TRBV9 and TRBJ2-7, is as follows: DSGVTQTPKHLITATGQRVTLRCSPRSGDLSVYWYQQSLDQGLQFLIQYYNGEERAKGNILERFSAQQFPDLHSELNLSSLELGDSALYFCASSVEGTGIYEQYFGPGTRLTVT.

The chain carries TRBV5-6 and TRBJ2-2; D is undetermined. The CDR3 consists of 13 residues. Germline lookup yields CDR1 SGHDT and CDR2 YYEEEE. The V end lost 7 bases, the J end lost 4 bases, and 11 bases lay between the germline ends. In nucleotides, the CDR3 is TGTGCCAGCGGCCTTCATCCCACCGGGGAGCTGTTTTTT. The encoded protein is CASGLHPTGELFF. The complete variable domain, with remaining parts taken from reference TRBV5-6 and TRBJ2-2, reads DAGVTQSPTHLIKTRGQQVTLRCSPKSGHDTVSWYQQALGQGPQFIFQYYEEEERQRGNFPDRFSGHQFPNYSSELNVNALLLGDSALYLCASGLHPTGELFFGEGSRLTVL.

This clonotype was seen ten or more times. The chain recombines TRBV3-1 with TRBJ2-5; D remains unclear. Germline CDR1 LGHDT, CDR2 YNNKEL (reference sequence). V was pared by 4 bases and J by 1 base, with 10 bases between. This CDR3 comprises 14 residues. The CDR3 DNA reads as TGTGCCAGCAGCCTCAGTGAACTCCAAGAGACCCAGTACTTC. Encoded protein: CASSLSELQETQYF.

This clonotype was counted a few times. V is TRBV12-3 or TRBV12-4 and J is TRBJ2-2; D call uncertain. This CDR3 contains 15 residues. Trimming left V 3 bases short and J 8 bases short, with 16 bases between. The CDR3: CASSLVASPGGELFF. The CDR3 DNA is TGTGCCAGCAGTTTGGTTGCTTCCCCAGGAGGGGAGCTGTTTTTT.

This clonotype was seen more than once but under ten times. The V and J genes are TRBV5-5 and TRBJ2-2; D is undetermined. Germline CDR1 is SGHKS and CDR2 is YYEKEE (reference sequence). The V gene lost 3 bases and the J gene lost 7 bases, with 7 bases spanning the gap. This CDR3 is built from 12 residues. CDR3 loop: CASSSRGGELFF. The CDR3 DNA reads TGTGCCAGCAGCTCCCGAGGCGGGGAGCTGTTTTTT.

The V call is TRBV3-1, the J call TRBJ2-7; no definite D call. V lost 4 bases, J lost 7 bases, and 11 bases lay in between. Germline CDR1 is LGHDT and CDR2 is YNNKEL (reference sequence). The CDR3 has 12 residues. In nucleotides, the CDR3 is TGTGCCAGCAGCCCCGGATCGTGGGAGCAGTACTTC. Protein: CASSPGSWEQYF.

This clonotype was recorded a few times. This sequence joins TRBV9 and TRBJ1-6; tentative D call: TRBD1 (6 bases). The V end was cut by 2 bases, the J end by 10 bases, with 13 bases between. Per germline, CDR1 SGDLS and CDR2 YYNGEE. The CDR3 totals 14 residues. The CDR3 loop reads CASSVGTSHSPLHF. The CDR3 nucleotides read TGTGCCAGCAGCGTTGGGACAAGTCACTCACCCCTCCACTTT.

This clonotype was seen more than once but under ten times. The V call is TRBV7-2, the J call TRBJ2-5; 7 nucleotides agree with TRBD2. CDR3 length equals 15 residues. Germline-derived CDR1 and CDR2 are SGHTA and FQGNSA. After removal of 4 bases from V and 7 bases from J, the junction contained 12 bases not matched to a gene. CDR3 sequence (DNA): TGTGCCAGCAGCTCCGGACTAGGGTTCGGTATGACCCAGTACTTC. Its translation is CASSSGLGFGMTQYF.

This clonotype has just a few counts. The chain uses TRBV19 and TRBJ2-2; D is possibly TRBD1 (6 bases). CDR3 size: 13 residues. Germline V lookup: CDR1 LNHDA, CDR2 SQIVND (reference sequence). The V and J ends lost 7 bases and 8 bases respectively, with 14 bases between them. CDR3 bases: TGTGCCAGTAATACAGGGTATCTGGGGGAGCTGTTTTTT. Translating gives CASNTGYLGELFF.

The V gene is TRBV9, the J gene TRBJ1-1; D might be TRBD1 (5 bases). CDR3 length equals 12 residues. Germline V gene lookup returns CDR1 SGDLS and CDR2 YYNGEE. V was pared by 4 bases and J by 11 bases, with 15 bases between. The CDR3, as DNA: TGTGCCAGCAGCTCTTTGGGAGGGGTTGCTTTCTTT. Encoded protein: CASSSLGGVAFF.

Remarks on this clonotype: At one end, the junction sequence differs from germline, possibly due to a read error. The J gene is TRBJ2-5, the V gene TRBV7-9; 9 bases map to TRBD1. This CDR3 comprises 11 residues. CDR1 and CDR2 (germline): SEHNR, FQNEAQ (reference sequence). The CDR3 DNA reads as TGTGCCAGCAGCTTCGGGACAGGGAAGTGCTTC. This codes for CASSFGTGKCF.

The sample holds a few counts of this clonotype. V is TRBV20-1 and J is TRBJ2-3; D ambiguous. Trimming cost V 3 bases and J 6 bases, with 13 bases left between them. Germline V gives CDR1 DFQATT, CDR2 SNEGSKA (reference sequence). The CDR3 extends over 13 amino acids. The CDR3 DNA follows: TGCAGTGCTAGTACAGCACCCCGCGATACGCAGTATTTT. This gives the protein CSASTAPRDTQYF.

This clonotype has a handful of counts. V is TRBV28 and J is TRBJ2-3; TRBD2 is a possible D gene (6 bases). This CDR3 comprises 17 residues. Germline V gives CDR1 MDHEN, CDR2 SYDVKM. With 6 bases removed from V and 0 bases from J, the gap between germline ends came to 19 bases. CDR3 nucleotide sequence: TGTGCCAGCAGCCGGCCCCTAGCGAGCGGGAGCACAGATACGCAGTATTTT. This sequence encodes CASSRPLASGSTDTQYF.

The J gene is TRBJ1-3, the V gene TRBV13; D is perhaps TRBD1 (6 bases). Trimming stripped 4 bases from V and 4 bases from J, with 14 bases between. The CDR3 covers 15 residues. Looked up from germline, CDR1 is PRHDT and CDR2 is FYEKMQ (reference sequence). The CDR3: CASSSRGATGNTIYF. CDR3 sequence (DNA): TGTGCCAGCAGCTCCAGGGGCGCTACAGGAAACACCATATATTTT.

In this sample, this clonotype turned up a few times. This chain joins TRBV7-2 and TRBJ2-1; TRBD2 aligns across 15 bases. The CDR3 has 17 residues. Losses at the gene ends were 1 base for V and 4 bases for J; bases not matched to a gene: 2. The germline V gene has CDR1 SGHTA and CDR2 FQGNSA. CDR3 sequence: CASSLGGLAGGYNEQFF. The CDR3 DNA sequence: TGTGCCAGCAGCTTAGGAGGACTAGCGGGGGGGTACAATGAGCAGTTCTTC.

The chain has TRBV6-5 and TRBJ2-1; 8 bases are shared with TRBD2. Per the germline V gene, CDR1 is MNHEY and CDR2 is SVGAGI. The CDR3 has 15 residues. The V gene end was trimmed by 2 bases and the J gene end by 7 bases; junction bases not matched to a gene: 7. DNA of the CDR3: TGTGCCAGCAGTTACGGGAGCGGGAGTTGGAATGAGCAGTTCTTC. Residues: CASSYGSGSWNEQFF.

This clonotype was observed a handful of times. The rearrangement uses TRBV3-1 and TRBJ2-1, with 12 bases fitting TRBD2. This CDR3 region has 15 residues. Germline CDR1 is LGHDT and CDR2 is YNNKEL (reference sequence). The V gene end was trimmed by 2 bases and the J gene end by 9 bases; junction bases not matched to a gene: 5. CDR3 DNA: TGTGCCAGCAGCCAACTAGCGGGAGGGCCAGGTGAGCAGTTCTTC. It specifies CASSQLAGGPGEQFF.

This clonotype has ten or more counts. This chain's CDR3 is CASSKSGRQNTGELFF. The CDR3 DNA reads TGTGCCAGCAGCAAAAGCGGGAGGCAGAACACCGGGGAGCTGTTTTTT. The chain couples TRBV3-1 to TRBJ2-2, with TRBD2 matching 9 bases. The CDR3 length is 16 residues. V lost 5 bases, J lost 1 base, and 5 bases stayed unmatched. CDR1 is LGHDT, CDR2 YNNKEL, per germline (reference sequence). The full variable domain, rest sourced from reference TRBV3-1 and TRBJ2-2, is DTAVSQTPKYLVTQMGNDKSIKCEQNLGHDTMYWYKQDSKKFLKIMFSYNNKELIINETVPNRFSPKSPDKAHLNLHINSLELGDSAVYFCASSKSGRQNTGELFFGEGSRLTVL.

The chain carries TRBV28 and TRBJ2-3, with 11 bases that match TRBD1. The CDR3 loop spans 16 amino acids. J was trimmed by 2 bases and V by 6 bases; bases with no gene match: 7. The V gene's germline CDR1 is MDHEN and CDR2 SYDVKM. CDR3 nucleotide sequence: TGTGCCAGCAGCACATTAGGACAGGGGGCCACAGATACGCAGTATTTT. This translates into CASSTLGQGATDTQYF.

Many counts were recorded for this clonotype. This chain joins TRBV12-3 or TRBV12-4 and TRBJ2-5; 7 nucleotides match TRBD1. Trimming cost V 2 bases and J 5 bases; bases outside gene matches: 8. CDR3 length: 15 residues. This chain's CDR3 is CASSLNPMTGETQYF. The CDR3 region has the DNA TGTGCCAGCAGTTTAAACCCGATGACAGGGGAGACCCAGTACTTC.

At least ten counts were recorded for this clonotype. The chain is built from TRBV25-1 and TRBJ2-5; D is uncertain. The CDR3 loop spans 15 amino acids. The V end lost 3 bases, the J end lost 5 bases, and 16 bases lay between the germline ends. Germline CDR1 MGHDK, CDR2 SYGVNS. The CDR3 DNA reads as TGTGCCAGCAGTGATTTGACCCCCCCCGCCGAGACCCAGTACTTC. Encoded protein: CASSDLTPPAETQYF.

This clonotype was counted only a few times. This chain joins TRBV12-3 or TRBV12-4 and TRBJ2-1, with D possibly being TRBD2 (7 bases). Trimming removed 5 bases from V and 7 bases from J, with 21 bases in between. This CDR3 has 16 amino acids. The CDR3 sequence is CASSTLRVGGGNEQFF. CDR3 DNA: TGTGCCAGCAGTACCCTCCGGGTGGGAGGGGGAAATGAGCAGTTCTTC.